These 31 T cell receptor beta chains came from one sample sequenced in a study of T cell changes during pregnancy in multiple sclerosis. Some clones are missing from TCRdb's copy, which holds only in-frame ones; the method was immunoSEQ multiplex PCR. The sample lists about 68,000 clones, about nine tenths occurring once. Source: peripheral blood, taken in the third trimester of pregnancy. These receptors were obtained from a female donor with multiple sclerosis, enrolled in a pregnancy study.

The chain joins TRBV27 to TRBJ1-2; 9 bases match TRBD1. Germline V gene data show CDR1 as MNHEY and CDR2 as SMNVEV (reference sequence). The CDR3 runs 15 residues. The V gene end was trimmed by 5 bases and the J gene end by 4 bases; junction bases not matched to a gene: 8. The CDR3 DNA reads TGTGCCAGCAGTCCCGGGACAGGGACTGGCTATGGCTACACCTTC. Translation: CASSPGTGTGYGYTF.

CDR3 DNA sequence: TGTGCCAGCAGCTTAGTTTTAGGAGGAGAGCGCGAGCAGTACTTC. Protein: CASSLVLGGEREQYF. This chain uses TRBV7-2 with TRBJ2-7; weak D call: TRBD2 (5 bases). Germline loops: CDR1 SGHTA, CDR2 FQGNSA. The V end was cut by 1 base, the J end by 6 bases, with 16 bases between. The CDR3 covers 15 residues.

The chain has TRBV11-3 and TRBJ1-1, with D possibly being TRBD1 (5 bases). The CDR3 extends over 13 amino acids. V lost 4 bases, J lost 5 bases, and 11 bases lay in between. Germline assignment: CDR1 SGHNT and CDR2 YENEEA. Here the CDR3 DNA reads TGTGCCAGCAGCTCCTCCCCAGGGACTGAAGCTTTCTTT. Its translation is CASSSSPGTEAFF.

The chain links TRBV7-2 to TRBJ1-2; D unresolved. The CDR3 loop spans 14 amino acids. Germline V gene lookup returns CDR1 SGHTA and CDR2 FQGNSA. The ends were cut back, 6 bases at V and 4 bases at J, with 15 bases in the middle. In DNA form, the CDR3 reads TGTGCCAGCAGTCCGGGATCGACCGCCTATGGCTACACCTTC. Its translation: CASSPGSTAYGYTF. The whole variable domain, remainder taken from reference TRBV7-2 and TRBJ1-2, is GAGVSQSPSNKVTEKGKDVELRCDPISGHTALYWYRQSLGQGLEFLIYFQGNSAPDKSGLPSDRFSAERTGGSVSTLTIQRTQQEDSAVYLCASSPGSTAYGYTFGSGTRLTVV.

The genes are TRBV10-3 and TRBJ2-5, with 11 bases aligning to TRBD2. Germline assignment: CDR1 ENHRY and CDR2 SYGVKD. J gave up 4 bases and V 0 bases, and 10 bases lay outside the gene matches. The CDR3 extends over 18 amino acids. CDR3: CAISESSGLAGGIETQYF. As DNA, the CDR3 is TGTGCCATCAGTGAGTCGTCAGGTCTAGCGGGAGGAATAGAGACCCAGTACTTC.

DNA for the CDR3: TGTGCCAGCAGCTTAGAGGGACTAGCGGGACCCAGCTCCTACAATGAGCAGTTCTTC. This sequence encodes CASSLEGLAGPSSYNEQFF. The chain recombines TRBV11-3 with TRBJ2-1, with 13 nucleotides matching TRBD2. Trimming cost V 0 bases and J 0 bases; bases outside gene matches: 5. The CDR3 has 19 residues. Germline V gives CDR1 SGHNT, CDR2 YENEEA.

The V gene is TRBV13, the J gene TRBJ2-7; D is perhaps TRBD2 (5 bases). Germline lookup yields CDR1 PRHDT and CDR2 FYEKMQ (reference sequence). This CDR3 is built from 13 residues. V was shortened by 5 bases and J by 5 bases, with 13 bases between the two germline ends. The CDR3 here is CASSPRTGDEQYF. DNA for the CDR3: TGTGCCAGCAGCCCCAGGACTGGGGACGAGCAGTACTTC.

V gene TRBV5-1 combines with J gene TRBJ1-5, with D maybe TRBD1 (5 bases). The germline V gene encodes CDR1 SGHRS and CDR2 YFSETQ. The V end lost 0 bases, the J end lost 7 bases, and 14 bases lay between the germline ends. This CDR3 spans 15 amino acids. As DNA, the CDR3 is TGCGCCAGCAGCTTGGAGGGGCAGGATTACCAGCCCCAGCATTTT. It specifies CASSLEGQDYQPQHF.

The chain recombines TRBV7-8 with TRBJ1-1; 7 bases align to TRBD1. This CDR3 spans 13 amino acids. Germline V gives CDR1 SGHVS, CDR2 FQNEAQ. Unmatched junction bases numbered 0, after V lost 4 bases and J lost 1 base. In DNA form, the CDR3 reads TGTGCCAGCAGCTGGGACAGGAACACTGAAGCTTTCTTT. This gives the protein CASSWDRNTEAFF.

The CDR3 region is CASSPRDLGGYTF. The CDR3 DNA is TGTGCCAGCTCACCTCGGGACTTAGGTGGCTACACCTTC. The chain joins TRBV18 to TRBJ1-2, with TRBD1 as a possible D gene (5 bases). This CDR3 contains 13 residues. V was pared by 3 bases and J by 7 bases, with 12 bases between. Germline-derived CDR1 and CDR2 are KGHSH and LQKENI.

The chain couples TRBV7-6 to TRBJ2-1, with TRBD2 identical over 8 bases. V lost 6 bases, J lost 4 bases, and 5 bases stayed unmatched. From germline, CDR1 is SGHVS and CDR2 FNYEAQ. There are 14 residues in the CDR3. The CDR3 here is CASRDTGGYNEQFF. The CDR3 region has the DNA TGTGCCAGCAGAGATACGGGGGGGTACAATGAGCAGTTCTTC.

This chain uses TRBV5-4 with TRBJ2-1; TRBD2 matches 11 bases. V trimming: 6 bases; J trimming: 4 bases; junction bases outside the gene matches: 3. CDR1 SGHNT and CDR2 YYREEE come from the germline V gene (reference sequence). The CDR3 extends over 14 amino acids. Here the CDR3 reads CASKTSGDYNEQFF. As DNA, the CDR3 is TGTGCCAGCAAGACTAGCGGGGATTACAATGAGCAGTTCTTC.

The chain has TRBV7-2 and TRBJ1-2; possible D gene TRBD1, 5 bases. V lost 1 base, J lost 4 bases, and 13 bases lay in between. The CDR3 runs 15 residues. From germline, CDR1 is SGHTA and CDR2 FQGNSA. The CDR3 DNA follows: TGTGCCAGCAGCTTAGGAGGCATGGACATCTATGGCTACACCTTC. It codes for CASSLGGMDIYGYTF.

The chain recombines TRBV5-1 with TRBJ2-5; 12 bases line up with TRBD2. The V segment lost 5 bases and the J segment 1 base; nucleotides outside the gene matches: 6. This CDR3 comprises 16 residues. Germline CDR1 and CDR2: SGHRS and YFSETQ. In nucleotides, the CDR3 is TGCGCCAGCAGTTCCGGACTAGCGGGACCCCAAGAGACCCAGTACTTC. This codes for CASSSGLAGPQETQYF.

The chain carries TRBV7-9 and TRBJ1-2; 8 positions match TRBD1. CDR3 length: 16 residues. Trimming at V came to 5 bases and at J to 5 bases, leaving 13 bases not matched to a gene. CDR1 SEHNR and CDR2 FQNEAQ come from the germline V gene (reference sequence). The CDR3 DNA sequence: TGTGCCAGCAGCCACTTCCCCGGACAGGGTGGATATGGCTACACCTTC. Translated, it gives CASSHFPGQGGYGYTF.

CDR3 in DNA: TGTGCCAGTCAGGGTAATCAGCCCCAGCATTTT. Amino acid sequence: CASQGNQPQHF. The genes are TRBV6-1 and TRBJ1-5; D may be TRBD1 (5 bases). The germline gives CDR1 MNHNS, CDR2 SASEGT. The V end was cut by 9 bases, the J end by 4 bases, with 7 bases between. The CDR3 has 11 residues.

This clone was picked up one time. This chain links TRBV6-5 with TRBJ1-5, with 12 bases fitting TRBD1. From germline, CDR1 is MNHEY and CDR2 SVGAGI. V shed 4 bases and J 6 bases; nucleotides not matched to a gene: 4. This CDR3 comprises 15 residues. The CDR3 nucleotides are TGTGCCAGCAGTTGGGACAGGGGGCCTGGTCAGCCCCAGCATTTT. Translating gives CASSWDRGPGQPQHF.

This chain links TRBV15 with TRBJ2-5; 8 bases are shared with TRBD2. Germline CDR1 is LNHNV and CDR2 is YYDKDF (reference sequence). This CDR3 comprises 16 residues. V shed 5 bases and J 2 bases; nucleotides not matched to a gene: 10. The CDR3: CATSGELAGTQETQYF. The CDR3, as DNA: TGTGCCACCAGCGGGGAGTTAGCGGGGACTCAAGAGACCCAGTACTTC.

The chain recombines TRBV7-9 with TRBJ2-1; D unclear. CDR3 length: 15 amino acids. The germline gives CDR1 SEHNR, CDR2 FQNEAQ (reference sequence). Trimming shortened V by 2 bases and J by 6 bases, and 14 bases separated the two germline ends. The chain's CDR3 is CASSLPPLRSNEQFF. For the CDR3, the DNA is TGTGCCAGCAGCTTACCTCCGCTACGGAGCAATGAGCAGTTCTTC.

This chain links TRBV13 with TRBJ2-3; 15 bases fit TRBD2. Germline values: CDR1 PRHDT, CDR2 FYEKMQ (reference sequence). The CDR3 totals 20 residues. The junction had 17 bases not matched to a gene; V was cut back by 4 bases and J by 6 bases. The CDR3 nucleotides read TGTGCCAGCAGCTGGGGAACCACCGGGACTAGCGGGGGGAGGTCGGATACGCAGTATTTT. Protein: CASSWGTTGTSGGRSDTQYF.

As DNA, the CDR3 is TGCAGCGTGTGGGACAGCCGGAACACTGAAGCTTTCTTT. Amino acids: CSVWDSRNTEAFF. V gene TRBV29-1 combines with J gene TRBJ1-1; 7 bases are a match to TRBD1. Germline V gene data show CDR1 as SQVTM and CDR2 as ANQGSEA. With 6 bases clipped from V and 1 base from J, the junction kept 5 bases outside the gene matches. CDR3 length equals 13 residues.

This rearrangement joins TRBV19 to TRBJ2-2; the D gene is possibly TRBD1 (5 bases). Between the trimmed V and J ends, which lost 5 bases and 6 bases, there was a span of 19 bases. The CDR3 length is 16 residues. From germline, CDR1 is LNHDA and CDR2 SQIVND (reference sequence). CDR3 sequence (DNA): TGTGCCAGTAGTTCTGGGCAGGGAACTTTACCCGGGGAGCTGTTTTTT. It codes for CASSSGQGTLPGELFF.

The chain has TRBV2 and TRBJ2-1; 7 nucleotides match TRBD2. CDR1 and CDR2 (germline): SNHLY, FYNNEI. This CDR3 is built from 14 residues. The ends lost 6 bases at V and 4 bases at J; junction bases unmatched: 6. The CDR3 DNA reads TGTGCCAGCAGCGCGGGAGAGCGGTACAATGAGCAGTTCTTC. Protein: CASSAGERYNEQFF.

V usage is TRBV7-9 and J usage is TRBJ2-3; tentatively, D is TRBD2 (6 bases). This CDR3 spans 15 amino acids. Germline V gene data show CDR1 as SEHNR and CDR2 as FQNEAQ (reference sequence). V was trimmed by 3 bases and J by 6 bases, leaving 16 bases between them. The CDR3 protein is CASSLDGREVDTQYF. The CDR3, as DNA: TGTGCCAGCAGCTTGGATGGAAGGGAGGTGGATACGCAGTATTTT.

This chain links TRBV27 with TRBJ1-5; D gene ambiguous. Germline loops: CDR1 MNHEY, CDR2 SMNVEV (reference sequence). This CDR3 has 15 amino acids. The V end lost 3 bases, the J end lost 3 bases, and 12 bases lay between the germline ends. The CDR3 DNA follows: TGTGCCAGCAGTTTTTACGGGGATGCCAATCAGCCCCAGCATTTT. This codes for CASSFYGDANQPQHF.

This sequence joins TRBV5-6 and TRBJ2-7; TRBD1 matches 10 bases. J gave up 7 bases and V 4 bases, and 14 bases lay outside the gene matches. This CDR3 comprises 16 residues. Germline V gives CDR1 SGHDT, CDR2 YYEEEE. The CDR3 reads CASSPGTGVFPGEQYF. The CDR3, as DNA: TGTGCCAGCAGCCCCGGGACAGGGGTCTTTCCGGGGGAGCAGTACTTC.

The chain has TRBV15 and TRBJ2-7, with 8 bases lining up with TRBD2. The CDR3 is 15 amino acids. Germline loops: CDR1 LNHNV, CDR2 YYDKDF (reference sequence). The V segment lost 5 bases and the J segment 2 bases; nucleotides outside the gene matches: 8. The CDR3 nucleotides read TGTGCCACCAGCCTAAGTTCCGGGGGGGCCTACGAGCAGTACTTC. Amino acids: CATSLSSGGAYEQYF.

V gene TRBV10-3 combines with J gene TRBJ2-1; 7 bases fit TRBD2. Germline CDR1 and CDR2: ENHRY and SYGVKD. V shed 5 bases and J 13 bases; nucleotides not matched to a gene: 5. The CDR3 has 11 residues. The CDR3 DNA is TGTGCCATCAGTACGGCGGGGGACCAGTTCTTC. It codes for CAISTAGDQFF.

CDR3 in amino acids: CASSYRDRVHEQYF. CDR3 nucleotide sequence: TGTGCCAGCAGCTACCGGGACAGGGTACACGAGCAGTACTTC. The chain is built from TRBV7-2 and TRBJ2-7, with TRBD1 matching 9 bases. V was clipped by 4 bases and J by 5 bases; unmatched bases: 6. There are 14 residues in the CDR3. Germline-derived CDR1 and CDR2 are SGHTA and FQGNSA.

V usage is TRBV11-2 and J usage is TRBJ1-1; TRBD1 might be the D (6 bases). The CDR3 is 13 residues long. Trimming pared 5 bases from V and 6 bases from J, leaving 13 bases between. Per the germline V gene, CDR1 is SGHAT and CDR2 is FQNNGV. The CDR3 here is CASSPQGNSEAFF. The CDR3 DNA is TGTGCCAGCAGCCCACAGGGAAACTCTGAAGCTTTCTTT.

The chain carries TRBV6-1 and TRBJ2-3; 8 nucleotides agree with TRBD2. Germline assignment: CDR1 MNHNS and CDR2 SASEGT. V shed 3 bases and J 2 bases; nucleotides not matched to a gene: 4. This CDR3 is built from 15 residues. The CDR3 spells CASSERGASTDTQYF. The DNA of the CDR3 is TGTGCCAGCAGTGAGCGGGGGGCTTCCACAGATACGCAGTATTTT.